These T cell receptor beta chains were read from a single sample in a study of shared clonotypes between healthy human individuals. This table comes from immunoSEQ multiplex PCR, and its TCRdb copy is limited to in-frame clones, with some not included. The sample gives fewer than 1.4 million clones, 75% to 85% of which show up once; more than 0.55% is in the top ten. Sequencing was performed on memory CD4+ T cells from PBMCs. The receptors shown here come from a man younger than 30 in good health. Some clones in this sample may be carry-over from other donors' samples. CDR3s include the opening cysteine and the closing phenylalanine or tryptophan. The D gene is left open where the match is weak. A row's size may be missing; if present it is once, few, many or a size class.

TRBV9	15	few	TRBD1	TRBJ1-4	CASSPHRGIGEKLFF	TGTGCCAGCAGCCCCCACAGGGGCATCGGGGAAAAACTGTTTTTT
TRBV7-8	14	few	-	TRBJ2-1	CASSLTPSYNEQFF	TGTGCCAGCAGCTTAACCCCCAGCTACAATGAGCAGTTCTTC
TRBV4-1	14	few	TRBD1	TRBJ2-7	CASSAGTGNYEQYF	TGCGCCAGCAGCGCCGGGACAGGGAATTACGAGCAGTACTTC
TRBV11-2	14	-	-	TRBJ2-2	CASIQTGNTGELFF	TGTGCCAGCATCCAGACAGGGAACACCGGGGAGCTGTTTTTT
TRBV6-4	18	-	TRBD2	TRBJ2-2	CASSLRYGGSGNTGELFF	TGTGCCAGCAGTTTGCGCTATGGCGGGAGTGGAAACACCGGGGAGCTGTTTTTT
TRBV4-1	15	-	-	TRBJ2-2	CASSQPGKVTGELFF	TGCGCCAGCAGCCAACCCGGGAAAGTCACCGGGGAGCTGTTTTTT
TRBV28	12	-	-	TRBJ2-2	CASSFQAGELFF	TGTGCCAGCAGTTTCCAGGCCGGGGAGCTGTTTTTT
TRBV9	14	-	-	TRBJ2-2	CASSVDLGAGELFF	TGTGCCAGCAGCGTAGACCTGGGGGCCGGGGAGCTGTTTTTT
TRBV7-9	14	-	-	TRBJ1-2	CASSSLRGGAGYTF	TGTGCCAGCAGCTCCTTACGCGGAGGGGCCGGCTACACCTTC
TRBV9	16	-	-	TRBJ1-4	CASSGGVRDRGEKLFF	TGTGCCAGCAGCGGGGGAGTCCGGGACCGGGGTGAAAAACTGTTTTTT
TRBV10-3	13	-	TRBD1	TRBJ1-2	CAISEQGGYGYTF	TGTGCCATCAGTGAGCAGGGGGGATATGGCTACACCTTC
TRBV19	15	-	TRBD2	TRBJ2-3	CASSLGTTGADTQYF	TGTGCCAGTAGTCTCGGGACTACCGGAGCAGATACGCAGTATTTT
TRBV5-1	15	-	TRBD2	TRBJ2-7	CASSSLGGNNYEQYF	TGCGCCAGCAGCTCACTGGGAGGGAACAACTACGAGCAGTACTTC
TRBV7-9	13	-	-	TRBJ1-1	CASTDPGRSGAFF	TGTGCCAGCACCGATCCGGGCCGTTCGGGCGCTTTCTTT
TRBV7-2	11	many	-	TRBJ2-7	CASSSQGGQYF	TGTGCCAGCAGCTCCCAGGGGGGGCAGTACTTC
TRBV20-1	11	-	-	TRBJ2-1	CSAGYNNEQFF	TGCAGTGCTGGTTATAACAATGAGCAGTTCTTC
TRBV18	12	-	-	TRBJ2-5	CASSPRSGTQYF	TGTGCCAGCTCACCACGTTCCGGGACCCAGTACTTC
TRBV27	13	-	-	TRBJ1-2	CASSYGEDYGYTF	TGTGCCAGCAGTTACGGGGAAGACTATGGCTACACCTTC
TRBV28	15	once	TRBD2	TRBJ2-7	CASISGGTSGTEQYF	TGTGCCAGCATTAGTGGGGGGACTAGCGGGACAGAGCAGTACTTC
TRBV7-2	16	few	-	TRBJ2-5	CASSANPGLPTETQYF	TGTGCCAGCAGCGCAAACCCGGGACTCCCCACAGAGACCCAGTACTTC
TRBV10-2	14	-	TRBD2	TRBJ2-7	CASKGAGGRYEQYF	TGCGCCAGCAAAGGAGCGGGAGGCCGATACGAGCAGTACTTC
TRBV27	14	-	TRBD1	TRBJ1-5	CASSAQGDYQPQHF	TGTGCCAGCAGTGCACAGGGGGACTATCAGCCCCAGCATTTT
TRBV6-1	14	-	TRBD1	TRBJ2-2	CATDGQGLTGELFF	TGTGCCACTGACGGACAGGGGCTCACCGGGGAGCTGTTTTTT
TRBV7-8	18	-	TRBD2	TRBJ2-3	CASSLGLAGAGVTDTQYF	TGTGCCAGCAGCTTAGGACTAGCGGGAGCAGGCGTCACAGATACGCAGTATTTT
TRBV7-9	12	few	-	TRBJ1-2	CASSFQEYGYTF	TGTGCCAGCAGTTTCCAGGAATATGGCTACACCTTC
TRBV30	12	once	-	TRBJ1-2	CAWSDNLYGYTF	TGTGCCTGGAGTGATAACCTTTATGGCTACACCTTC
TRBV6-5	13	-	-	TRBJ1-1	CATKMGRVTEAFF	TGTGCCACTAAAATGGGGAGGGTCACTGAAGCTTTCTTT
TRBV27	15	few	TRBD1	TRBJ1-5	CASSPQQGADQPQHF	TGTGCCAGCAGTCCCCAACAGGGGGCGGATCAGCCCCAGCATTTT
TRBV10-3	13	-	-	TRBJ1-3	CAISEMSRNTIYF	TGTGCCATCAGTGAAATGTCGAGAAACACCATATATTTT
TRBV5-6	15	-	-	TRBJ1-6	CASSLWRRRDSPLHF	TGTGCCAGCAGCTTGTGGAGGCGACGGGATTCACCCCTCCACTTT
TRBV19	16	-	-	TRBJ1-3	CASSMLPHSSGNTIYF	TGTGCCAGTAGTATGCTTCCACACAGCTCTGGAAACACCATATATTTT